One and the same sample provided the 6 T cell receptor beta chains below, sequenced in a study of blood T cell repertoires in COVID-19. Sequenced by immunoSEQ multiplex PCR; TCRdb stores in-frame clones only, minus some. The sample consists of just over 250,000 clones, roughly 86% of them appearing once. Sequenced input: peripheral blood. Receptors originate from a man aged 35 to 55 who had recovered from COVID-19.

The chain couples TRBV29-1 to TRBJ1-1; D possibly corresponds to TRBD1 (6 bases). Deletions cut 6 bases from V and 0 bases from J, with 17 bases between. The CDR3 has 15 residues. The germline V gene has CDR1 SQVTM and CDR2 ANQGSEA. CDR3 nucleotides: TGCAGCGTCGCGACAGGAAACTCAATGAACACTGAAGCTTTCTTT. Protein: CSVATGNSMNTEAFF.

CDR3: CSVDYAGLRNTEAFF. In DNA, the CDR3 is TGCAGCGTTGATTATGCGGGTTTGAGGAACACTGAAGCTTTCTTT. V and J are TRBV29-1 and TRBJ1-1; D ambiguous. The ends were cut back, 3 bases at V and 1 base at J, with 15 bases in the middle. The CDR3 extends over 15 amino acids. CDR1 is SQVTM, CDR2 ANQGSEA, per germline.

The rearrangement uses TRBV19 and TRBJ2-5, with 9 bases aligning to TRBD1. With V trimmed by 4 bases and J by 2 bases, 11 bases remained unmatched. CDR1 LNHDA and CDR2 SQIVND come from the germline V gene (reference sequence). This CDR3 is built from 17 residues. CDR3 coding DNA: TGTGCCAGTAGTAGGCACGGGACAGGGTCCCGTCAAGAGACCCAGTACTTC. It specifies CASSRHGTGSRQETQYF.

The chain employs TRBV19 and TRBJ2-7; TRBD2 matches at 9 bases. Trimming took 3 bases from V and 4 from J; bases not matched to a gene: 7. Germline loops: CDR1 LNHDA, CDR2 SQIVND (reference sequence). The CDR3 has 15 residues. The CDR3 sequence is CASSISAGGLYEQYF. As DNA, the CDR3 is TGTGCCAGTAGTATCAGTGCGGGAGGGCTTTACGAGCAGTACTTC.

The V and J genes are TRBV7-2 and TRBJ1-2; 9 bases fit TRBD1. The germline CDR1 and CDR2 sequences are SGHTA and FQGNSA. CDR3 length equals 13 residues. J gave up 7 bases and V 5 bases, and 5 bases lay outside the gene matches. CDR3 nucleotides: TGTGCCAGCAGCCGGACAGGGGATGGTGGCTACACCTTC. This translates into CASSRTGDGGYTF.

The genes are TRBV9 and TRBJ2-3, with 9 bases fitting TRBD2. The CDR3 is made up of 16 amino acids. Germline CDR1 and CDR2: SGDLS and YYNGEE. J was trimmed by 3 bases and V by 0 bases; bases with no gene match: 5. As DNA, the CDR3 is TGTGCCAGCAGCGTAGCGGGCGGGGGGGATACAGATACGCAGTATTTT. It codes for CASSVAGGGDTDTQYF. Variable domain in full (rest from reference TRBV9 and TRBJ2-3): DSGVTQTPKHLITATGQRVTLRCSPRSGDLSVYWYQQSLDQGLQFLIQYYNGEERAKGNILERFSAQQFPDLHSELNLSSLELGDSALYFCASSVAGGGDTDTQYFGPGTRLTVL.